The entry below describes one TCR beta chain. Its antigen remains unidentified. Trimming took off 1 base at V and 6 bases at J, with 12 bases between the two ends. The CDR3 is made up of 15 amino acids. Germline assignment: CDR1 SEHNR and CDR2 FQNEAQ (reference sequence). The data are from a study of cytomegalovirus exposure and HLA in healthy donors. Overall study findings and caveats: Sequencing probably produced one cluster of sequence variants that were highly shared. Later on, a genetic analysis was performed. It linked a missense variant in DCLRE1C with V- and J-gene trimming of TCR beta.

Use of 60 Vbeta and 13 Jbeta primers characterized the PCR. Measured with immunoSEQ multiplex PCR; TCRdb has only the in-frame clones, and not every one. In all, the sample yields over 100,000 clones. The V call is TRBV7-9, the J call TRBJ1-4; D not resolved. The clonotype comes from a man aged 30 to 45 in good health and CMV-seronegative. Source material: PBMCs. CDR3: CASSLGRRLYEKLFF. The CDR3 coding sequence is TGTGCCAGCAGCTTAGGCCGCAGACTGTATGAAAAACTGTTTTTT. The variable domain in full, with the rest retrieved from reference TRBV7-9 and TRBJ1-4, is DTGVSQNPRHKITKRGQNVTFRCDPISEHNRLYWYRQTLGQGPEFLTYFQNEAQLEKSRLLSDRFSAERPKGSFSTLEIQRTEQGDSAMYLCASSLGRRLYEKLFFGSGTQLSVL.